This entry lists 26 T cell receptor beta chains sequenced from one sample in a study of graft-versus-host responses after intestinal transplantation. TCRdb's copy holds only in-frame clones and misses some; the assay was immunoSEQ multiplex PCR. The table lists approximately 12,000 clones, about 94% of them singletons, with roughly 22% in the top ten. The sample here was PBMCs, taken roughly 110 days after intestinal transplant. The receptors were gathered from a human patient who received an intestinal transplant, so some T cells may come from the graft donor.

CDR3 coding DNA: TGTGCCAGCCAGGGGGCGCTTGATGGCTACACCTTC. It encodes CASQGALDGYTF. The genes are TRBV7-9 and TRBJ1-2, with 8 bases matching TRBD1. Trimming removed 8 bases from V and 6 bases from J; junction bases left unmatched: 5. The CDR3 spans 12 residues. The germline V gene encodes CDR1 SEHNR and CDR2 FQNEAQ (reference sequence). Based on the CDR3 plus reference TRBV7-9 and TRBJ1-2, the full variable domain is DTGVSQNPRHKITKRGQNVTFRCDPISEHNRLYWYRQTLGQGPEFLTYFQNEAQLEKSRLLSDRFSAERPKGSFSTLEIQRTEQGDSAMYLCASQGALDGYTFGSGTRLTVV.

The rearrangement uses TRBV11-2 and TRBJ2-7, with 9 bases aligning to TRBD1. The CDR3 is 15 residues long. The germline V gene has CDR1 SGHAT and CDR2 FQNNGV. V shed 5 bases, J shed 4 bases, and the junction held 9 bases outside the gene matches. The CDR3, as DNA: TGTGCCAGCAGCCTTGACAGGGGGTCCCGATACGAGCAGTACTTC. This gives the protein CASSLDRGSRYEQYF. Using reference TRBV11-2 and TRBJ2-7 for the parts outside the CDR3, the full variable domain is EAGVAQSPRYKIIEKRQSVAFWCNPISGHATLYWYQQILGQGPKLLIQFQNNGVVDDSQLPKDRFSAERLKGVDSTLKIQPAKLEDSAVYLCASSLDRGSRYEQYFGPGTRLTVT.

The CDR3 sequence: CAPRGPRSGYYEQYF. DNA of the CDR3: TGTGCCCCCCGGGGGCCCCGCTCCGGCTACTACGAGCAGTACTTC. The V gene is TRBV27, the J gene TRBJ2-5, with D perhaps being TRBD1 or TRBD2 (6 bases each). The J call may not be correct, given that the DNA end is closer to TRBJ2-7. The CDR3 consists of 15 residues. The germline CDR1 and CDR2 sequences are MNHEY and SMNVEV (reference sequence).

This rearrangement joins TRBV7-6 to TRBJ2-1; no definite D call. Germline loops: CDR1 SGHVS, CDR2 FNYEAQ. V was cut by 0 bases and J by 4 bases, with 7 bases left in between. The CDR3 covers 14 residues. This CDR3 is CASSLARRYNEQFF. The CDR3 DNA sequence: TGTGCCAGCAGCTTAGCGCGCAGATACAATGAGCAGTTCTTC.

The chain carries TRBV30 and TRBJ1-6; D unclear. The CDR3 has 12 amino acids. Trimming took 0 bases from V and 9 from J, leaving 6 bases between them. CDR1 GTSNPN and CDR2 SVGIG come from the germline V gene (reference sequence). The DNA for the CDR3 is TGTGCCTGGAGTGTAAGTGGTTCACCCCTCCACTTT. Amino acids: CAWSVSGSPLHF.

The V call is TRBV18, the J call TRBJ1-5, with a tentative D call TRBD1 (6 bases). Trimming stripped 1 base from V and 5 bases from J, with 18 bases between. This CDR3 is built from 17 residues. Germline values: CDR1 KGHSH, CDR2 LQKENI. The CDR3 DNA reads TGTGCCAGCTCACCACAGGGGGTCCGACAGGCCGATCAGCCCCAGCATTTT. Translation: CASSPQGVRQADQPQHF.

This chain connects TRBV7-8 to TRBJ2-7, with 11 nucleotides matching TRBD2. The V gene's germline CDR1 is SGHVS and CDR2 FQNEAQ. The J segment lost 4 bases and the V segment lost 5 bases, leaving 7 bases of the junction unmatched. This CDR3 has 15 amino acids. CDR3 residues: CASSPSGRSRYEQYF. DNA of the CDR3: TGTGCCAGCAGCCCTAGCGGGAGGAGTCGGTACGAGCAGTACTTC.

This chain joins TRBV7-9 and TRBJ1-1, with D uncertain. The CDR3 runs to 13 residues. Trimming cost V 6 bases and J 1 base, with 9 bases left between them. Germline CDR1 reads SEHNR; CDR2 reads FQNEAQ (reference sequence). CDR3 region: CASSLAGNTEAFF. CDR3 nucleotides: TGTGCCAGCAGTCTAGCAGGGAACACTGAAGCTTTCTTT.

This chain uses TRBV10-2 with TRBJ1-5; 8 bases fit TRBD1. The germline CDR1 and CDR2 sequences are WSHSY and SAAADI. V lost 5 bases, J lost 2 bases, and 11 bases stayed unmatched. This CDR3 is built from 17 residues. The CDR3 DNA reads as TGCGCCAGCAGTCCCTCCGGACAGGGCAGCGGCAATCAGCCCCAGCATTTT. Amino acid sequence: CASSPSGQGSGNQPQHF.

The J gene is TRBJ1-2, the V gene TRBV7-9, with D hard to call. The V end was cut by 4 bases, the J end by 6 bases, with 9 bases between. CDR1 is SEHNR and CDR2 is FQNEAQ in the germline V gene (reference sequence). The CDR3 contains 12 residues. The CDR3 sequence: CASSYGWDGYTF. For the CDR3, the DNA is TGTGCCAGCAGCTACGGGTGGGATGGCTACACCTTC.

This chain joins TRBV6-5 and TRBJ2-1; D gene uncertain. Per germline, CDR1 MNHEY and CDR2 SVGAGI. V was clipped by 0 bases and J by 4 bases, with 7 bases between them. This CDR3 is built from 14 residues. CDR3 in DNA: TGTGCCAGCAGTTACTCGGCGACTTACAATGAGCAGTTCTTC. As protein: CASSYSATYNEQFF.

The chain recombines TRBV6-5 with TRBJ2-7, with D tentatively TRBD1 (6 bases). The germline V gene encodes CDR1 MNHEY and CDR2 SVGAGI. The length of the CDR3 is 13 residues. Trimming shortened V by 6 bases and J by 0 bases, and 9 bases separated the two germline ends. CDR3 coding DNA: TGTGCCAGCAGAAGGACAGCCTCCTACGAGCAGTACTTC. Its translation is CASRRTASYEQYF.

The V gene is TRBV9, the J gene TRBJ1-6; no reliable D call. Trimming shortened V by 3 bases and J by 9 bases, and 7 bases separated the two germline ends. CDR1 and CDR2 (germline): SGDLS, YYNGEE. The CDR3 spans 12 residues. The CDR3 bases are TGTGCCAGCAGCGGGACGGGTTCACCCCTCCACTTT. Its translation is CASSGTGSPLHF.

The gene calls are TRBV9 and TRBJ2-5; the match to TRBD2 covers 12 bases. Judging by the DNA end, TRBJ2-7 fits better; the J call may be wrong. The V gene's germline CDR1 is SGDLS and CDR2 YYNGEE. CDR3 size: 14 residues. The CDR3: CASSGTSGKYEQYF. Written as DNA, the CDR3 is TGTGCCAGCAGCGGGACTAGCGGGAAATACGAGCAGTACTTC.

The chain links TRBV27 to TRBJ2-2; no firm D call. Germline CDR1 MNHEY, CDR2 SMNVEV (reference sequence). The CDR3 runs to 14 residues. Trimming removed 8 bases at V and 4 bases at J, with 14 bases between. The CDR3 reads CASFTLWGTGELFF. CDR3 DNA: TGTGCCAGCTTCACCCTGTGGGGCACCGGGGAGCTGTTTTTT.

This chain links TRBV5-8 with TRBJ2-1; 11 positions match TRBD1. J gave up 1 base and V 0 bases, and 6 bases lay outside the gene matches. CDR3 length: 18 residues. CDR1 is SGHTS and CDR2 is YDEGEE in the germline V gene. Here the CDR3 reads CASSLAGTGGRSYNEQFF. CDR3 sequence (DNA): TGTGCCAGCAGCTTGGCGGGGACAGGGGGACGTTCCTACAATGAGCAGTTCTTC.

The chain joins TRBV14 to TRBJ1-2, with D maybe TRBD1 (6 bases). Germline values: CDR1 SGHDN, CDR2 FVKESK. The CDR3 loop spans 18 amino acids. Deletions cut 5 bases from V and 4 bases from J, with 26 bases between. The CDR3 is CASSLISRDTPPGYGYTF. The CDR3 DNA sequence: TGTGCCAGCAGCTTAATATCCCGGGACACCCCGCCGGGCTATGGCTACACCTTC.

A single count supports this clone. V usage is TRBV15 and J usage is TRBJ2-7; a weak D match, TRBD1 (6 bases). Germline loops: CDR1 LNHNV, CDR2 YYDKDF (reference sequence). V was clipped by 6 bases and J by 0 bases, with 15 bases between them. The CDR3 is 15 residues long. CDR3 residues: CATSTEQGNSYEQYF. CDR3 coding DNA: TGTGCCACCAGTACCGAACAGGGCAACTCCTACGAGCAGTACTTC.

The chain has TRBV7-6 and TRBJ1-5; 8 positions agree with TRBD1. CDR3 length equals 14 residues. With V trimmed by 5 bases and J by 8 bases, 8 bases remained unmatched. Germline V gives CDR1 SGHVS, CDR2 FNYEAQ. The CDR3 DNA reads as TGTGCCAGCAGCCTGGACAGGGACACAAAGCCCCAGCATTTT. Its translation: CASSLDRDTKPQHF. The whole variable domain, filled in from reference TRBV7-6 and TRBJ1-5, reads GAGVSQSPRYKVTKRGQDVALRCDPISGHVSLYWYRQALGQGPEFLTYFNYEAQQDKSGLPNDRFSAERPEGSISTLTIQRTEQRDSAMYRCASSLDRDTKPQHFGDGTRLSIL.

The V gene is TRBV27, the J gene TRBJ1-6; TRBD1 might be the D (6 bases). Germline loops: CDR1 MNHEY, CDR2 SMNVEV (reference sequence). The CDR3 totals 15 residues. V shed 8 bases and J shed 0 bases, with 11 bases lying between them. CDR3 sequence: CASSRTDSYNSPLHF. CDR3 coding DNA: TGTGCCAGCTCAAGGACAGACTCCTATAATTCACCCCTCCACTTT.

This sequence joins TRBV5-1 and TRBJ1-1; no clear D. Germline V CDR1 and CDR2: SGHRS, YFSETQ. V was pared by 4 bases and J by 1 base, with 14 bases between. This CDR3 has 15 amino acids. The CDR3 DNA is TGCGCCAGCAGCCTGAGCGCCGCGGGGAACACTGAAGCTTTCTTT. It codes for CASSLSAAGNTEAFF.

The chain has TRBV27 and TRBJ1-4; D gene uncertain. The CDR3 is 16 amino acids. CDR1 and CDR2 (germline): MNHEY, SMNVEV (reference sequence). Trimming left V 4 bases short and J 1 base short, with 13 bases between. CDR3 loop: CASSSPSMGTNEKLFF. The CDR3, as DNA: TGTGCCAGCAGTTCCCCGTCAATGGGAACTAATGAAAAACTGTTTTTT.

The chain links TRBV11-1 to TRBJ2-1; D is undetermined. The CDR3 contains 11 residues. Trimming shortened V by 5 bases and J by 11 bases, and 10 bases separated the two germline ends. Germline loops: CDR1 SGHAT, CDR2 FQDESV (reference sequence). The CDR3 is CASSLDLQQFF. The DNA for the CDR3 is TGTGCCAGCAGCCTGGACCTACAGCAGTTCTTC.

This chain links TRBV9 with TRBJ1-1; D is unclear. Trimming shortened V by 1 base and J by 0 bases, and 13 bases separated the two germline ends. CDR1 and CDR2 from the germline V gene are SGDLS and YYNGEE. The CDR3 runs 16 residues. CDR3 DNA sequence: TGTGCCAGCAGCGTATCCCCCCAAGGAATGAACACTGAAGCTTTCTTT. Translated: CASSVSPQGMNTEAFF.

The J gene is TRBJ1-1, the V gene TRBV5-1; D call uncertain. The CDR3 runs to 15 residues. V dropped 4 bases and J dropped 4 bases, with 17 bases sitting between them. From germline, CDR1 is SGHRS and CDR2 YFSETQ. CDR3: CASSPREGSGTEAFF. The DNA of the CDR3 is TGCGCCAGCAGCCCTCGGGAGGGATCTGGCACTGAAGCTTTCTTT.

V and J are TRBV6-1 and TRBJ2-7; D unclear. CDR1 MNHNS and CDR2 SASEGT come from the germline V gene. The CDR3 totals 13 residues. Trimming left V 5 bases short and J 3 bases short, with 11 bases between. The CDR3 DNA reads as TGTGCCAGCAGTCCCGACGGATACTACGAGCAGTACTTC. This codes for CASSPDGYYEQYF.